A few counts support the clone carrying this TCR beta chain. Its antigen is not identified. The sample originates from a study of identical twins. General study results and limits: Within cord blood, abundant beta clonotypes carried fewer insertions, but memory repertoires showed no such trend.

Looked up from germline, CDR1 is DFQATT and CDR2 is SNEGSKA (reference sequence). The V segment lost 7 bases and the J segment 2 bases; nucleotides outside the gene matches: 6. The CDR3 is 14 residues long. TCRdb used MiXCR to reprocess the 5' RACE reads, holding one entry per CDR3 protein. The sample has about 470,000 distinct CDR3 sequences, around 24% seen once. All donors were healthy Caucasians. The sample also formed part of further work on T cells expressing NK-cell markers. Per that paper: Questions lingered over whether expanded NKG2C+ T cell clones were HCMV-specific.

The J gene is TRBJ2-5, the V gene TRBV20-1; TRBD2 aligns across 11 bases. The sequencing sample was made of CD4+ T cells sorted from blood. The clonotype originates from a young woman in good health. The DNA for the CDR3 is TGCAGTGGGGTGGGACTAGCGGAACAAGAGACCCAGTACTTC. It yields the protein CSGVGLAEQETQYF.